The 13 T cell receptor beta chains below were found in one sample sequenced in a study of radiotherapy plus CTLA-4 blockade in lung cancer. Profiled with immunoSEQ multiplex PCR; TCRdb holds only in-frame clones, not every one. Altogether about 110,000 clones are present, more than 75% being singletons, with the ten largest covering 2.4%. The specimen comprised peripheral blood, sampled from a patient treated with radiotherapy plus ipilimumab. All receptors derive from a human donor with non-small cell lung cancer that progressed on radiotherapy plus ipilimumab. Some clones in this sample may be carry-over from other donors' samples.

This rearrangement joins TRBV27 to TRBJ1-2, with D possibly being TRBD1 (5 bases). With 2 bases removed from V and 1 base from J, the gap between germline ends came to 23 bases. The germline V gene has CDR1 MNHEY and CDR2 SMNVEV (reference sequence). CDR3 length: 19 amino acids. The CDR3 DNA reads TGTGCCAGCAGTTTACGAATAGGCTCAGGGACGCCAGTTAACTATGGCTACACCTTC. Translation gives CASSLRIGSGTPVNYGYTF.

The chain carries TRBV5-6 and TRBJ2-7; the D gene is possibly TRBD1 (5 bases). Germline CDR1 reads SGHDT; CDR2 reads YYEEEE. The CDR3 extends over 14 amino acids. V lost 6 bases and J 0 bases, leaving 13 bases between the germline ends. The CDR3 bases are TGTGCCAGCAACTCTCGCAGGGTCTCCTACGAGCAGTACTTC. Translating it yields CASNSRRVSYEQYF.

V usage is TRBV7-6 and J usage is TRBJ1-1, with TRBD1 matching 7 bases. The ends lost 5 bases at V and 1 base at J; junction bases unmatched: 7. CDR3 length equals 15 residues. The germline CDR1 and CDR2 sequences are SGHVS and FNYEAQ. CDR3 loop: CASSKTTGRNTEAFF. The CDR3 nucleotides are TGTGCCAGCAGCAAGACGACAGGGAGGAACACTGAAGCTTTCTTT.

The chain recombines TRBV7-9 with TRBJ2-7; 9 nucleotides line up with TRBD1. Germline V gene lookup returns CDR1 SEHNR and CDR2 FQNEAQ (reference sequence). The J segment lost 3 bases and the V segment lost 5 bases, leaving 11 bases of the junction unmatched. The CDR3 loop spans 16 amino acids. The DNA for the CDR3 is TGTGCCAGCAGCGGACAAGGGACAGGGTTTTTCTACGAGCAGTACTTC. Its protein product is CASSGQGTGFFYEQYF.

This clone has just a few counts. This chain links TRBV4-1 with TRBJ1-2; 10 bases agree with TRBD1. V lost 0 bases, J lost 5 bases, and 3 bases stayed unmatched. Germline V gene sequence: CDR1 MGHRA, CDR2 YSYEKL. The CDR3 runs 15 residues. This chain's CDR3 is CASSQERTGGYGYTF. DNA of the CDR3: TGCGCCAGCAGCCAAGAACGGACAGGGGGTTATGGCTACACCTTC.

The chain links TRBV5-6 to TRBJ1-3, with D unresolved. Trimming removed 4 bases from V and 4 bases from J, with 9 bases in between. The length of the CDR3 is 13 residues. Germline V lookup: CDR1 SGHDT, CDR2 YYEEEE. CDR3 sequence: CASSQTAGNTIYF. The DNA of the CDR3 is TGTGCCAGCAGCCAAACGGCCGGAAACACCATATATTTT.

This sequence joins TRBV5-1 and TRBJ2-3, with D possibly being TRBD1 (5 bases). Trimming cost V 4 bases and J 0 bases, with 12 bases left between them. The CDR3 covers 15 residues. The germline CDR1 and CDR2 sequences are SGHRS and YFSETQ. In DNA, the CDR3 is TGCGCCAGCAGCGACCAGGGTGGAAGCACAGATACGCAGTATTTT. It codes for CASSDQGGSTDTQYF.

V usage is TRBV7-3 and J usage is TRBJ2-7; D gene ambiguous. Trimming took 2 bases from V and 4 from J, leaving 9 bases between them. Germline V gene lookup returns CDR1 SGHTA and CDR2 FQGTGA. The CDR3 spans 13 residues. The CDR3 bases are TGTGCCAGCAGCTTAGGTTTCCAATACGAGCAGTACTTC. It yields the protein CASSLGFQYEQYF.

This CDR3 is CASSFTSDGTYNEQFF. The DNA for the CDR3 is TGTGCCAGCAGTTTTACTAGCGATGGAACCTACAATGAGCAGTTCTTC. The chain joins TRBV27 to TRBJ2-1; 7 bases map to TRBD2. Germline trimming cut 3 bases from V and 2 bases from J; bases unmatched to any gene: 7. The CDR3 contains 16 residues. Germline assignment: CDR1 MNHEY and CDR2 SMNVEV (reference sequence).

The chain couples TRBV6-6 to TRBJ1-5, with D hard to call. CDR3 length: 16 residues. Looked up from germline, CDR1 is MNHNY and CDR2 is SVGAGI (reference sequence). Trimming removed 2 bases at V and 1 base at J, with 12 bases between. This CDR3 reads CASSYRRMGSNQPQHF. DNA for the CDR3: TGTGCCAGCAGTTACCGACGAATGGGGAGCAATCAGCCCCAGCATTTT.

The rearrangement uses TRBV5-4 and TRBJ2-7; 10 positions match TRBD2. The CDR3 sequence is 13 residues long. CDR1 and CDR2 from the germline V gene are SGHNT and YYREEE (reference sequence). V lost 3 bases, J lost 7 bases, and 4 bases stayed unmatched. CDR3 sequence reads: CASSSRLAGEQYF. The CDR3 coding sequence is TGTGCCAGCAGCTCCCGACTAGCGGGTGAGCAGTACTTC.

The chain uses TRBV4-3 and TRBJ1-5, with TRBD1 as a possible D gene (6 bases). Germline V lookup: CDR1 LGHNA, CDR2 YSLEER. The germline V and J ends were trimmed by 1 base and 9 bases, with 22 bases remaining between them. This CDR3 has 17 amino acids. As DNA, the CDR3 is TGCGCCAGCAGCCAAGCCGCGGGACAACACTTCTCTGGGCCCCAGCATTTT. Its protein product is CASSQAAGQHFSGPQHF.

The genes are TRBV5-1 and TRBJ2-5; D gene uncertain. V was trimmed by 2 bases and J by 1 base, leaving 12 bases between them. Per the germline V gene, CDR1 is SGHRS and CDR2 is YFSETQ. This CDR3 comprises 15 residues. CDR3 in DNA: TGCGCCAGCAGCTTTGCCAGCCCGGCCCAAGAGACCCAGTACTTC. Translation: CASSFASPAQETQYF. The complete variable domain, with remaining parts taken from reference TRBV5-1 and TRBJ2-5, reads KAGVTQTPRYLIKTRGQQVTLSCSPISGHRSVSWYQQTPGQGLQFLFEYFSETQRNKGNFPGRFSGRQFSNSRSEMNVSTLELGDSALYLCASSFASPAQETQYFGPGTRLLVL.